This entry is about one T cell receptor (beta chain). Its antigen is not known. Only CD45RO-negative cells positively selected for CCR7 counted as naive CD8 cells, so terminally differentiated effector memory CD45RA+ cells were excluded. V gave up 8 bases and J gave up 0 bases; unmatched junction bases: 8. The CDR3 contains 15 residues. The V gene's germline CDR1 is MNHNS and CDR2 SASEGT. Sequenced by immunoSEQ multiplex PCR; TCRdb stores in-frame clones only, minus some. The sample records 2 million or so clones, approximately 94% being singletons. This entry comes from a study of shared clonotypes between healthy human individuals. Findings of the study overall: Roughly 4.6% of naive CD4 clonotypes were common to several donors.

The sequence came from a young man in good health. Material: naive CD8+ T cells sorted from blood. The chain carries TRBV6-1 and TRBJ2-7, with 9 bases fitting TRBD2. The CDR3 spells CASLDRGRASYEQYF. The CDR3, as DNA: TGTGCCAGCCTTGACCGCGGGAGGGCCTCCTACGAGCAGTACTTC.